This entry lists 20 T cell receptor beta chains sequenced from one sample in a study of control samples from healthy donors and cancer patients. Assay used: immunoSEQ multiplex PCR; TCRdb lists only in-frame clones, some missing. Of roughly 150,000 clones in the sample, around 88% were seen once. The specimen was blood. The receptors shown here come from a young man in good health.

This clone was detected ten times or more. The gene calls are TRBV28 and TRBJ2-2; D gene ambiguous. Trimming shortened V by 10 bases and J by 1 base, and 7 bases separated the two germline ends. The CDR3 loop spans 12 amino acids. The germline CDR1 and CDR2 sequences are MDHEN and SYDVKM. DNA of the CDR3: TGTGCCATCTCGGGGAACACCGGGGAGCTGTTTTTT. Translating gives CAISGNTGELFF.

The rearrangement uses TRBV9 and TRBJ2-1; 8 bases are a match to TRBD2. CDR3 length: 16 residues. Germline V gene lookup returns CDR1 SGDLS and CDR2 YYNGEE. The V and J ends lost 0 bases and 8 bases, in that order; junction bases with no gene match: 10. CDR3 loop: CASSVEASGQVYEQFF. CDR3 DNA sequence: TGTGCCAGCAGCGTAGAGGCTAGCGGGCAGGTCTATGAGCAGTTCTTC.

The chain has TRBV7-9 and TRBJ2-6; 9 bases match TRBD1. V gave up 3 bases and J gave up 2 bases; unmatched junction bases: 5. Germline assignment: CDR1 SEHNR and CDR2 FQNEAQ (reference sequence). There are 17 residues in the CDR3. This chain's CDR3 is CASSFGQGFAGANVLTF. For the CDR3, the DNA is TGTGCCAGCAGCTTCGGACAGGGGTTTGCTGGGGCCAACGTCCTGACTTTC.

This chain links TRBV7-9 with TRBJ1-1, with D perhaps TRBD1 (5 bases). Germline CDR1 reads SEHNR; CDR2 reads FQNEAQ (reference sequence). V was clipped by 1 base and J by 5 bases, with 11 bases between them. This CDR3 region has 14 residues. The DNA for the CDR3 is TGTGCCAGCAGCTTAGTTCCAGGGACTACTGAAGCTTTCTTT. The encoded protein is CASSLVPGTTEAFF. The full variable domain, completed using reference TRBV7-9 and TRBJ1-1, is DTGVSQNPRHKITKRGQNVTFRCDPISEHNRLYWYRQTLGQGPEFLTYFQNEAQLEKSRLLSDRFSAERPKGSFSTLEIQRTEQGDSAMYLCASSLVPGTTEAFFGQGTRLTVV.

The chain links TRBV2 to TRBJ1-2; TRBD1 agrees at 7 bases. The CDR3 loop spans 17 amino acids. After removal of 6 bases from V and 5 bases from J, the junction contained 18 bases not matched to a gene. CDR1 and CDR2 (germline): SNHLY, FYNNEI. CDR3 sequence reads: CASSEKVQGSGSYGYTF. As DNA, the CDR3 is TGTGCCAGCAGCGAGAAAGTACAGGGGAGCGGGTCATATGGCTACACCTTC.

The V and J genes are TRBV4-1 and TRBJ2-1, with D possibly matching TRBD2 (7 bases). The CDR3 sequence is 15 residues long. Germline V CDR1 and CDR2: MGHRA, YSYEKL. Trimming took 4 bases from V and 8 from J, leaving 18 bases between them. This chain's CDR3 is CASSPGRGGAYEQFF. CDR3 DNA: TGCGCCAGCAGCCCAGGGCGTGGGGGGGCTTATGAGCAGTTCTTC.

CDR3 in DNA: TGTGCCAGTAGTCGCTCTGGGGCCAACGTCCTGACTTTC. This gives the protein CASSRSGANVLTF. This chain connects TRBV19 to TRBJ2-6; D uncertain. The CDR3 covers 13 residues. V lost 5 bases, J lost 0 bases, and 2 bases lay in between. Germline CDR1 and CDR2: LNHDA and SQIVND (reference sequence).

The gene calls are TRBV28 and TRBJ2-5; 10 bases are a match to TRBD1. The germline CDR1 and CDR2 sequences are MDHEN and SYDVKM. The CDR3 is 18 amino acids. After removal of 4 bases from V and 4 bases from J, the junction contained 15 bases not matched to a gene. The CDR3 here is CASSWQTTGTGVGETQYF. DNA for the CDR3: TGTGCCAGCAGTTGGCAGACCACCGGGACAGGGGTGGGAGAGACCCAGTACTTC.

This clone was seen a few times. The chain is built from TRBV6-6 and TRBJ1-6; possibly TRBD1 for D (5 bases). The CDR3 is made up of 15 amino acids. Germline V CDR1 and CDR2: MNHNY, SVGAGI (reference sequence). Trimming shortened V by 4 bases and J by 3 bases, and 10 bases separated the two germline ends. CDR3 in amino acids: CASSLQDRYNSPLHF. For the CDR3, the DNA is TGTGCCAGCAGTTTACAGGACCGCTATAATTCACCCCTCCACTTT.

The chain employs TRBV7-9 and TRBJ2-2, with 10 bases identical to TRBD2. CDR3 size: 19 residues. The V and J ends lost 1 base and 0 bases, in that order; junction bases with no gene match: 8. Germline lookup yields CDR1 SEHNR and CDR2 FQNEAQ (reference sequence). CDR3 DNA: TGTGCCAGCAGCTTAGATGGGCTAGCGGGGGATCCGAACACCGGGGAGCTGTTTTTT. The encoded protein is CASSLDGLAGDPNTGELFF.

The chain combines TRBV9 with TRBJ2-3; 7 bases match TRBD2. J lost 6 bases, V lost 4 bases, and 5 bases had no gene match. This CDR3 comprises 13 residues. The germline gives CDR1 SGDLS, CDR2 YYNGEE. The CDR3, as DNA: TGTGCCAGCAGCTCTATAGCGGGCGATACGCAGTATTTT. Its protein is CASSSIAGDTQYF.

The genes are TRBV5-4 and TRBJ1-3, with D perhaps TRBD1 (5 bases). CDR3 length: 16 residues. Germline-derived CDR1 and CDR2 are SGHNT and YYREEE (reference sequence). Trimming shortened V by 2 bases and J by 3 bases, and 15 bases separated the two germline ends. The CDR3 region has the DNA TGTGCCAGCAGCTTAACAGGACTCGTGAGTGGAAACACCATATATTTT. This translates into CASSLTGLVSGNTIYF.

The chain carries TRBV7-2 and TRBJ2-3; a weak D match, TRBD1 (5 bases). Germline CDR1 is SGHTA and CDR2 is FQGNSA. CDR3 length: 14 amino acids. Trimming cost V 1 base and J 3 bases, with 8 bases left between them. CDR3 amino acids: CASSLGQGTDTQYF. In DNA, the CDR3 is TGTGCCAGCAGCTTAGGGCAGGGAACAGATACGCAGTATTTT.

There are a few counts of this clone. V is TRBV13 and J is TRBJ2-3, with TRBD1 as a possible D gene (5 bases). V dropped 3 bases and J dropped 4 bases, with 14 bases sitting between them. The CDR3 loop spans 15 amino acids. Per germline, CDR1 PRHDT and CDR2 FYEKMQ (reference sequence). The CDR3 region has the DNA TGTGCCAGCAGCTTCCAGGGAATTTTCTCAGATACGCAGTATTTT. It codes for CASSFQGIFSDTQYF.

This clone was seen a handful of times. The chain joins TRBV27 to TRBJ1-3, with 10 bases matching TRBD1. Trimming removed 3 bases from V and 4 bases from J; junction bases left unmatched: 12. The germline CDR1 and CDR2 sequences are MNHEY and SMNVEV (reference sequence). This CDR3 region has 18 residues. The CDR3 loop is CASSFRLTGTGAGNTIYF. The CDR3 region has the DNA TGTGCCAGCAGTTTCCGACTTACCGGGACAGGGGCGGGAAACACCATATATTTT.

The genes are TRBV5-6 and TRBJ2-5, with D perhaps TRBD1 or TRBD2 (5 bases each). CDR3 length: 14 amino acids. Germline lookup yields CDR1 SGHDT and CDR2 YYEEEE. The V end was cut by 4 bases, the J end by 4 bases, with 14 bases between. In DNA form, the CDR3 reads TGTGCCAGCAGCCCCCCAGGGAGAGGAGAGACCCAGTACTTC. Translated: CASSPPGRGETQYF.

The J gene is TRBJ2-5, the V gene TRBV4-2; no firm D call. The ends were cut back, 1 base at V and 2 bases at J, with 11 bases in the middle. CDR3 length: 15 amino acids. Germline lookup yields CDR1 LGHNA and CDR2 YNFKEQ. DNA for the CDR3: TGTGCCAGCAGCCAAGTTGCCTCGCAACAAGAGACCCAGTACTTC. Amino acids: CASSQVASQQETQYF.

The chain uses TRBV13 and TRBJ1-4, with 8 nucleotides matching TRBD1. CDR3 length equals 17 residues. With V trimmed by 4 bases and J by 4 bases, 11 bases remained unmatched. Germline V lookup: CDR1 PRHDT, CDR2 FYEKMQ (reference sequence). As DNA, the CDR3 is TGTGCCAGCAGCTCCACTACATCCGACAGGGGTAATGAAAAACTGTTTTTT. Protein product: CASSSTTSDRGNEKLFF.

CDR3 in DNA: TGTGCCAGCAGCTACGGCTTGGAACAGCCCCAGCATTTT. It codes for CASSYGLEQPQHF. The chain carries TRBV5-6 and TRBJ1-5; D is unresolved. The V gene lost 3 bases and the J gene lost 7 bases, with 11 bases spanning the gap. The CDR3 consists of 13 residues. Looked up from germline, CDR1 is SGHDT and CDR2 is YYEEEE.

The chain employs TRBV15 and TRBJ2-7; 8 nucleotides agree with TRBD1. The CDR3 extends over 18 amino acids. V was pared by 0 bases and J by 3 bases, with 13 bases of the junction left unmatched. Germline lookup yields CDR1 LNHNV and CDR2 YYDKDF (reference sequence). CDR3 DNA: TGTGCCACCAGCAGAGATGCCGGTTTTTCAGGGGGCGTCTACGAGCAGTACTTC. Its protein is CATSRDAGFSGGVYEQYF.